This TCR beta chain was sequenced for a study of identical twins. Study-level points and caveats: Without tracking the same donors, conclusions rested on cross-sectional statistical analysis. Recombination models fit unrelated individuals' TCR alpha sharing but underestimated twins'. Insertions were reduced in abundant cord blood beta clonotypes but not in memory repertoires.

Losses at the gene ends were 7 bases for V and 8 bases for J; bases not matched to a gene: 7. The CDR3 is made up of 13 amino acids. Looked up from germline, CDR1 is SNHLY and CDR2 is FYNNEI. A universal primer site was incorporated via template switching, and the cDNA contained unique molecular identifiers. TCRdb passed the 5' RACE reads through MiXCR, listing each CDR3 protein once. The sample lists 1.5 million to 2 million distinct CDR3 sequences; more than 30% were seen once. Details on this clonotype: The target antigen is unknown.

This sequence was found in a newborn girl in good health. J is TRBJ1-4 and V is TRBV2; TRBD1 matches at 7 bases. The sequencing input was cord blood. CDR3 nucleotides: TGTGCCAGCAAGGGCACAGGGGCCGAAAAACTGTTTTTT. Protein sequence: CASKGTGAEKLFF.